This section outlines one TCR beta chain sequence together with its context. Treatment reported: randomized to nivolumab then ipilimumab (arm A) or the reverse (arm B). From thawed PBMCs, live CD3+CD8+ cells negative for CD19 and CD56 were sorted. The entry originates in a study of sequential checkpoint blockade in melanoma. Overall study context: Patients were randomized 1:1 to nivolumab-then-ipilimumab or ipilimumab-then-nivolumab first-line. Maintenance nivolumab came after either treatment sequence.

The ends were cut back, 6 bases at V and 9 bases at J, with 17 bases in the middle. The CDR3 length is 13 residues. Germline V gene sequence: CDR1 MDHEN, CDR2 SYDVKM. Assay used: immunoSEQ multiplex PCR; TCRdb lists only in-frame clones, some missing. The sample includes around 15,000 clones, 85% to 95% of them seen just once. This chain links TRBV28 with TRBJ1-2; the D is unclear. The sequence derives from a human donor with melanoma. The sample consisted of CD8+ T cells sorted from blood (inferred from file names), taken from a patient given nivolumab and ipilimumab in sequence. The CDR3 sequence: CASSPTQSPRYTF. The CDR3 DNA reads as TGTGCCAGCAGCCCGACACAATCCCCGCGCTACACCTTC.